This TCR beta chain was recorded in a study of T-cell reconstitution after alpha-beta-depleted transplantation in children. Unique molecular identifiers were used in preparing the TCRbeta library. One entry per CDR3 protein results from TCRdb running MiXCR on the PCR reads. This table has about 480,000 distinct CDR3 sequences, 9.5% to 15% appearing once. The CDR3 sequence is 14 residues long. Germline values: CDR1 SGHTA, CDR2 FQGNSA. The V segment lost 0 bases and the J segment 4 bases; nucleotides outside the gene matches: 3. Only a few counts were recorded for this clonotype. This sequence joins TRBV7-2 and TRBJ2-7; 7 bases map to TRBD2. The sample in question was PBMCs from the stem cell graft donor, obtained from the stem cell graft. The TCR sequence derives from a human donor who donated a stem cell graft to a child with combined immunodeficiency. CDR3 sequence reads: CASSLAGGEYEQYF. CDR3 coding DNA: TGTGCCAGCAGCTTAGCGGGAGGGGAGTACGAGCAGTACTTC.